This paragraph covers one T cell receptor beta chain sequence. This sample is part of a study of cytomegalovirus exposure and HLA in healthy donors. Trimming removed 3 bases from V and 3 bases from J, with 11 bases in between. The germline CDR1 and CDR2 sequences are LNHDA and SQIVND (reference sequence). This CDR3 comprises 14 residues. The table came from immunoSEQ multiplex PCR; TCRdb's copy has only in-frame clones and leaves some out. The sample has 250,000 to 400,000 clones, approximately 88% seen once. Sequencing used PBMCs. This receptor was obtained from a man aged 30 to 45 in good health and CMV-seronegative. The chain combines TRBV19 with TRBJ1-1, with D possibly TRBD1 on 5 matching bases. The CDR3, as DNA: TGTGCCAGTAGTATGAGTCAGGGCCACACTGAAGCTTTCTTT. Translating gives CASSMSQGHTEAFF.